This TCR beta chain was captured by sequencing in a study of blood T cell repertoires in COVID-19. As for the study in general: Nucleic acid was either cDNA or gDNA, and it came from T cells, B-cell-depleted T cells, or PBMCs.

The study recruited people aged 18 to 89 years across some 23 US areas. Donors of Cohort 3 who recovered were those that had two negative PCRs, clearance, or symptom resolution. Only in-frame clones appear in the TCRdb table, and some are missing; sequencing was by immunoSEQ multiplex PCR. The sample has approximately 310,000 clones; roughly 89% are singletons. The CDR3 is made up of 14 amino acids. V dropped 0 bases and J dropped 4 bases, with 7 bases sitting between them. Looked up from germline, CDR1 is MNHEY and CDR2 is SVGAGI. J is TRBJ1-5 and V is TRBV6-5, with a possible D match to TRBD1 (5 bases). The sequenced sample consisted of PBMCs or T cells enriched from blood (not recorded which). The source of this sequence is a man aged 60-69 years who had recovered from COVID-19. The CDR3 DNA follows: TGTGCCAGCAGTTACTCGTCAGGGAATCAGCCCCAGCATTTT. Translating gives CASSYSSGNQPQHF.